The following is a T cell receptor (beta chain) sequence with its context. This clonotype was recorded at least ten times. Which antigen it targets is not known. No quality values exist for individual bases; no much larger clone is one base distant. Stable Graves' hyperthyroidism was defined as no progression to ophthalmopathy during 18 months of follow-up. The hyperthyroidism patients were between 18 and 65 years old and newly diagnosed, with a disease duration of less than 2 months. Any patient with an uncontrolled infection, another autoimmune disease, pregnancy or lactation was excluded. Diagnoses were based on clinical symptoms, serum thyroxine and TRAb, thyroid ultrasound and orbital computed tomography. PBMCs were isolated from about 9.1 ml of fresh peripheral blood by Ficoll-Paque density gradient centrifugation. Trizol reagent was used to extract total RNA, and RNA quality was then checked on an Agilent 2100 Bioanalyzer.

The CDR3 runs 14 residues from the cysteine to the phenylalanine. Only the CDR3 portion is preserved as DNA: 42 bases, with reading frame beginning at the first base. V and J are trimmed by 6 bases and 6 bases, and the gene matches miss 4 bases of the junction. Looking up the germline V gene yields CDR1 SNHLY and CDR2 FYNNEI. These data originate in a study of T cells in Graves' hyperthyroidism and ophthalmopathy (dated by TCRdb to between 2017 and 2020). With regard to the full study: Peripheral blood was collected at initial diagnosis, before any treatment. To identify distinguishing TCR V-J signatures, a discovery cohort of around 100 patients was used, comprising 40 to 45 with Graves' ophthalmopathy and 57 with stable Graves' hyperthyroidism. An independent validation cohort of about 19 hyperthyroidism patients and roughly 16 patients who later progressed to ophthalmopathy tested prospective prediction of ophthalmopathy. For training and testing, the 100 or so patients in the discovery cohort were randomly divided in a 7:3 ratio. Thyroid tissue and blood T-cell repertoires from about six Graves' hyperthyroidism patients were also compared in the study. Once sampling was done, hyperthyroidism patients were given methimazole at a starting dose of 30 mg daily, whereas ophthalmopathy patients were given high-dose intravenous methylprednisolone. TCR Vbeta CDR3 sequencing of roughly 140 peripheral blood samples (over 40 ophthalmopathy, 75 to 85 hyperthyroidism and some 17 progressor patients) is reported in the paper.

Summary of the overall study and its limitations: A 13 V-J signature model separated ophthalmopathy from stable hyperthyroidism, with around 88% sensitivity and roughly 81% specificity in cross-validation and 80%/75% in testing. During validation, the model predicted progression to ophthalmopathy a median of approximately 6 months ahead of onset, with just under 71% sensitivity and 72.22% specificity. No statistical method was used to set the sample size in advance, and investigators knew the group allocation. Blood samples also contained most of the expanded thyroid clonotypes (frequency above 0.001), which suggests that blood repertoires may reflect thyroid immune responses.

Amplification of TCR beta CDR3 regions was carried out from RNA transcripts. A first-round RT-PCR of the TCR CDR3 used the HTBI primer set with the Qiagen OneStep RT-PCR kit. A second multiplex PCR round built the libraries, followed by size selection and purification. Libraries were sequenced paired-end with 100 bp reads on an Illumina HiSeq2000. In the original analysis: SOAPnuke was used to process the raw data, removing reads that contained adapters or uncalled bases, had a mean Phred below 15, or lacked an exact match to the constant primer or identifier. COPE v1.2.5 was used to merge the high-quality paired reads, and each unique nucleotide sequence was defined as a clonotype. Clonotypes were aligned to IMGT TRBV, TRBD and TRBJ reference segments using MiTCR v1.1. Only V-J combinations with frequency above 0.0001, covering 99% to 99.2% of repertoires, were analysed. A TCS score was defined as the ratio of F50 (clonal expansion) to E x V (chaos), with BLOSUM62-based TCRdist applied between CDR3 peptides within each V-J. Welch's t-statistics and random forest reduced some 510 V-J features to fewer than 15, which were used in a naive Bayes classifier (R e1071). Using fastp trimming at Q25 and MiXCR clonotype assembly, TCRdb reanalyzed the public sequencing data and kept in-frame beta chains. Each record represents a unique CDR3 protein, reported with the most common genes and DNA among its rows. The V and J calls here are based on TCRdb, not the publication. The sample data list 350,000 to 500,000 distinct CDR3 sequences, and roughly an eighth of these were observed just once. The ten largest account for about 5% of the sample.

Sequencing was done on a sample of blood. Rearrangement joined TRBV2 to TRBJ1-6; the junction holds 8 bases that match TRBD1. This clonotype was sampled from a woman between 18 and 29 years old with Graves' hyperthyroidism. The nucleotide sequence is given as TGTGCCAGCAGCTGGGACAGGTCTAATTCACCCCTCCACTTT. This sequence encodes CASSWDRSNSPLHF.